Listed below are T cell receptor beta chains from one sample, sequenced in a study of OX40 agonist ivuxolimab in advanced cancers. The method was immunoSEQ multiplex PCR; TCRdb's version includes in-frame clones alone and lacks a portion of them. This sample has tens of thousands of clones; around 85% occur once, and the top ten carry less than 15%. Sample: CD4+ or CD8+ T cells sorted from blood, taken in a trial of the OX40 agonist ivuxolimab. These receptors were collected from an adult with an advanced solid tumor such as melanoma, head and neck, liver or kidney cancer. Both conserved end residues are part of each CDR3. A D gene is named only where the DNA matches it firmly. The size of a clone is reported for some rows only, either as once, few or many, or as a class for expanded clones.

NA,TRBJ1-2,TRBV14,NA,CASRPAGGNYGYTF,TGTGCCAGCAGGCCTGCCGGAGGGAACTATGGCTACACCTTC
NA,TRBJ1-2,TRBV2,TRBD1,CASRPERGQGGYTF,TGTGCCAGCCGACCCGAAAGAGGACAGGGTGGCTACACCTTC
few,TRBJ2-3,TRBV4-1,NA,CASSQAETQYF,TGCGCCAGCAGCCAAGCCGAGACGCAGTATTTT
NA,TRBJ1-1,TRBV29-1,TRBD1,CSVHNAGGTTEAFF,TGCAGCGTCCATAATGCAGGGGGGACCACTGAAGCTTTCTTT
NA,TRBJ2-1,TRBV5-1,NA,CASSWGYSGGYNEQFF,TGCGCCAGCAGCTGGGGATATAGCGGAGGGTACAATGAGCAGTTCTTC
NA,TRBJ2-1,TRBV6-6,NA,CASSYSTANNEQFF,TGTGCCAGCAGTTACTCCACCGCGAACAATGAGCAGTTCTTC
NA,TRBJ2-2,TRBV7-8,TRBD2,CASTWTSANAGELFF,TGTGCCAGCACCTGGACTAGCGCGAACGCCGGGGAGCTGTTTTTT
NA,TRBJ2-5,TRBV7-2,NA,CASSLGRQETQYF,TGTGCCAGCAGCTTAGGGCGCCAAGAGACCCAGTACTTC
NA,TRBJ2-3,TRBV6-1,TRBD1,CASSGTGGASDTQYF,TGTGCCAGCAGCGGGACAGGGGGCGCATCAGATACGCAGTATTTT
NA,TRBJ1-4,TRBV5-1,NA,CASSPSFVAIRSNEKLFF,TGCGCCAGCAGCCCTTCGTTTGTGGCCATTCGGTCTAATGAAAAACTGTTTTTT
NA,TRBJ2-2,TRBV9,NA,CASSPMRGGNTGELFF,TGTGCCAGCAGCCCCATGAGGGGGGGAAACACCGGGGAGCTGTTTTTT
NA,TRBJ2-1,TRBV5-4,TRBD2,CASSSTGTTFDDEQFF,TGTGCCAGCAGCTCTACCGGGACTACCTTTGACGATGAGCAGTTCTTC
NA,TRBJ1-5,TRBV11-2,NA,CASSTTGEGDQPQHF,TGTGCCAGCAGCACCACCGGGGAAGGGGATCAGCCCCAGCATTTT
NA,TRBJ1-1,TRBV7-8,NA,CASSSKRGAEAFF,TGTGCCAGCAGTTCAAAGCGGGGGGCTGAAGCTTTCTTT
once,TRBJ1-1,TRBV7-2,NA,CASSFRGAGTEAFF,TGTGCCAGCAGCTTTCGGGGGGCGGGGACTGAAGCTTTCTTT
NA,TRBJ1-2,TRBV5-6,NA,CASRGSGGYTF,TGTGCCAGCAGAGGATCAGGGGGCTACACCTTC
few,TRBJ1-2,TRBV11-3,TRBD1,CASSPRWDRDFNYGYTF,TGTGCCAGCAGCCCCCGTTGGGACAGGGACTTTAACTATGGCTACACCTTC
NA,TRBJ1-4,TRBV18,NA,CASSPPNTLNEKLFF,TGTGCCAGCTCACCACCCAACACCCTTAATGAAAAACTGTTTTTT
NA,TRBJ2-5,TRBV10-3,TRBD1,CAIRAGGNQETQYF,TGTGCCATCAGGGCAGGGGGAAACCAAGAGACCCAGTACTTC
NA,TRBJ1-4,TRBV5-6,NA,CASSSGTTNEKLFF,TGTGCCAGCAGCTCAGGGACGACTAATGAAAAACTGTTTTTT
NA,TRBJ1-1,TRBV28,NA,CASSFPGPAPEAFF,TGTGCCAGCAGTTTCCCAGGGCCTGCACCTGAAGCTTTCTTT
NA,TRBJ1-2,TRBV5-1,TRBD1,CASSLGTGKNYGYTF,TGCGCCAGCAGCTTAGGGACAGGGAAAAACTATGGCTACACCTTC
NA,TRBJ2-1,TRBV6-1,TRBD2,CASSPGLERYNEQFF,TGTGCCAGCAGTCCCGGACTAGAACGCTACAATGAGCAGTTCTTC
few,TRBJ2-1,TRBV19,TRBD2,CASSAAGTSGRGGNEQFF,TGTGCCAGTAGTGCCGCCGGGACTAGCGGGAGGGGGGGCAATGAGCAGTTCTTC
NA,TRBJ2-7,TRBV6-7,NA,CASSYLREQYF,TGTGCCAGCAGTTATCTACGAGAGCAGTACTTC
NA,TRBJ2-7,TRBV4-1,NA,CASSQQSGESYEQYF,TGCGCCAGCAGCCAACAGTCGGGGGAGTCCTACGAGCAGTACTTC
NA,TRBJ1-2,TRBV10-3,TRBD1,CAIKVDDRAYGYTF,TGTGCCATCAAAGTCGATGACAGGGCCTATGGCTACACCTTC
NA,TRBJ2-3,TRBV6-5,TRBD2,CASRREASTDTQYF,TGTGCCAGTAGGCGGGAGGCCAGCACAGATACGCAGTATTTT
NA,TRBJ1-1,TRBV5-4,NA,CASSPRAQNAEAFF,TGTGCCAGCAGCCCACGGGCCCAGAACGCTGAAGCTTTCTTT
NA,TRBJ1-3,TRBV6-1,NA,CASRNRDFPWNTIYF,TGTGCCAGCAGGAATCGGGACTTCCCGTGGAACACCATATATTTT
NA,TRBJ2-7,TRBV7-9,TRBD1,CASSSLDREPYEQYF,TGTGCCAGCAGCTCCTTGGACAGGGAACCCTACGAGCAGTACTTC
NA,TRBJ2-1,TRBV25-1,NA,CASSENNEQFF,TGTGCCAGCAGTGAGAACAATGAGCAGTTCTTC
NA,TRBJ1-1,TRBV6-1,NA,CASSEAYTEAFF,TGTGCCAGCAGTGAGGCGTACACTGAAGCTTTCTTT
NA,TRBJ1-1,TRBV6-1,NA,CASSARVDTEAFF,TGTGCCAGCAGTGCCAGGGTGGACACTGAAGCTTTCTTT
once,TRBJ1-1,TRBV27,NA,CASSLYGALGTEAFF,TGTGCCAGCAGTTTATATGGGGCGTTGGGCACTGAAGCTTTCTTT
NA,TRBJ2-2,TRBV11-3,NA,CASSLGSQGRTGELFF,TGTGCCAGCAGCTTAGGATCTCAGGGAAGAACCGGGGAGCTGTTTTTT
NA,TRBJ2-2,TRBV9,TRBD1,CASTQSGTGYTGELFF,TGTGCCAGCACCCAATCCGGGACAGGGTACACCGGGGAGCTGTTTTTT
NA,TRBJ2-2,TRBV7-9,NA,CASSPPTGLNTGELFF,TGTGCCAGCAGCCCGCCCACAGGACTGAACACCGGGGAGCTGTTTTTT
NA,TRBJ1-2,TRBV5-6,NA,CASSLASFGYTF,TGTGCCAGCAGCTTGGCCAGCTTTGGCTACACCTTC
few,TRBJ2-7,TRBV28,TRBD2,CASSFSGTLYEQYF,TGTGCCAGCAGTTTTAGCGGGACCCTCTACGAGCAGTACTTC
NA,TRBJ2-7,TRBV6-6,NA,CASSVGQGSSYEQYF,TGTGCCAGCAGTGTTGGGCAGGGGAGTTCCTACGAGCAGTACTTC
NA,TRBJ2-5,TRBV7-6,TRBD1,CASSLAGGTGDETQYF,TGTGCCAGCAGCTTAGCAGGGGGGACAGGGGACGAGACCCAGTACTTC
NA,TRBJ1-1,TRBV5-1,NA,CASSVIGGENTEAFF,TGCGCCAGCAGCGTGATTGGGGGTGAGAACACTGAAGCTTTCTTT
NA,TRBJ2-7,TRBV5-5,NA,CASSPRAQAYEQYF,TGTGCCAGCAGCCCACGGGCCCAGGCCTACGAGCAGTACTTC
NA,TRBJ2-3,TRBV7-9,NA,CASSSTFGGASTDTQYF,TGTGCCAGCAGCTCTACTTTCGGCGGGGCTAGCACAGATACGCAGTATTTT
NA,TRBJ2-3,TRBV27,NA,CASSLSGVAFTDTQYF,TGTGCCAGCAGTTTATCGGGGGTAGCATTCACAGATACGCAGTATTTT
NA,TRBJ1-2,TRBV28,NA,CASWGRGGYTF,TGTGCCAGCTGGGGCAGGGGTGGCTACACCTTC
NA,TRBJ1-1,TRBV5-5,TRBD1,CASSPGTGGSEAFF,TGTGCCAGCAGCCCCGGGACAGGGGGCTCTGAAGCTTTCTTT